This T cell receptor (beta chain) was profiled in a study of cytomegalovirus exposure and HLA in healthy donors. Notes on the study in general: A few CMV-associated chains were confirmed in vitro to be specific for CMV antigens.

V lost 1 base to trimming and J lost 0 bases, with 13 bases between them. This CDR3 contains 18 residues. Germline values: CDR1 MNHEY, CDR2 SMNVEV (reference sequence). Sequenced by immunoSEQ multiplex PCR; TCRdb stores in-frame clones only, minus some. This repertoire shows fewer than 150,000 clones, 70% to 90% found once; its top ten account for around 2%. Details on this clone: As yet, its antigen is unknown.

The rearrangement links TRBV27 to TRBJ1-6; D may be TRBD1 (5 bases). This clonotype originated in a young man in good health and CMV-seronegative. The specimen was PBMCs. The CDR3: CASSLWGSASSYNSPLHF. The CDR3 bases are TGTGCCAGCAGTTTATGGGGCAGTGCGAGCTCCTATAATTCACCCCTCCACTTT.